This T cell receptor (beta chain) stems from a study of T cell responses to AZD1222 COVID-19 vaccine. Findings of the study overall: In the spike-specific TCR repertoire, nearly half reportedly target unmutated variant regions. The donor group comprised mostly white British people and more females; the analysis possibly underestimated clonal diversity. Repertoire collection took place solely once the T cell response had peaked. Baseline serostatus was positive in only six or seven AZD1222 recipients.

Between the trimmed V and J ends, which lost 2 bases and 6 bases, there was a span of 9 bases. Germline CDR1 is SGHTS and CDR2 is YDEGEE. CDR3 length: 13 residues. Using immunoSEQ multiplex PCR, the repertoire was profiled, and TCRdb retains in-frame clones only, with some absent. The data hold 100,000 or so clones, with around 76% observed a single time. Note on this clone: Antigen: not known.

Sequencing was performed on peripheral blood, taken on day 0 of AZD1222 vaccination. This rearrangement joins TRBV5-8 to TRBJ2-1; D is ambiguous. The TCR originated in an adult in good health. For the CDR3, the DNA is TGTGCCAGCAGCTTCTCTCTCTTCAATGAGCAGTTCTTC. Protein product: CASSFSLFNEQFF.